This is a list of T cell receptor beta chains from one sample in a study of graft-versus-host responses after intestinal transplantation. The antigens these receptors bind are not known. Assay used: immunoSEQ multiplex PCR; TCRdb lists only in-frame clones, some missing. The sample holds roughly 120,000 clones; about nine tenths are singletons and the top ten take under 0.2%. The material was unstimulated CD4+ T cells sorted from spleen or lymph node cells, obtained before intestinal transplant. The receptors originated from a human donor who received an intestinal transplant. Each CDR3 is given with its conserved first and last residue. The D gene is left open where the match is weak. The size entry is marked missing in some rows and otherwise reads once, few, many or a size class.

V gene	clone size	D gene	J gene	CDR3 protein	CDR3 DNA
TRBV27	NA	NA	TRBJ1-1	CASSLRGNTEAFF	TGTGCCAGCAGTTTACGGGGGAACACTGAAGCTTTCTTT
TRBV19	NA	TRBD1	TRBJ2-6	CASSIVGQGVTSGANVLTF	TGTGCCAGTAGTATAGTAGGACAGGGGGTGACCTCTGGGGCCAACGTCCTGACTTTC
TRBV5-6	NA	NA	TRBJ1-2	CASSLVFTNGYTF	TGTGCCAGCAGCTTGGTATTCACAAATGGCTACACCTTC
TRBV29-1	NA	TRBD1	TRBJ1-4	CSVEDRGREKLFF	TGCAGCGTTGAAGACAGGGGGCGGGAAAAACTGTTTTTT
TRBV5-6	NA	NA	TRBJ2-7	CASSLYVAASYEQYF	TGTGCCAGCAGCTTGTACGTGGCGGCCTCCTACGAGCAGTACTTC
TRBV7-3	NA	NA	TRBJ2-2	CASSLKVTGRVGELFF	TGTGCCAGCAGCTTAAAAGTCACTGGCAGGGTCGGGGAGCTGTTTTTT
TRBV7-3	NA	TRBD2	TRBJ2-2	CASSPMTSGLNTGELFF	TGTGCCAGCAGCCCGATGACTAGCGGCTTGAACACCGGGGAGCTGTTTTTT
TRBV5-1	NA	TRBD2	TRBJ2-7	CASTREGYEQYF	TGCGCCAGCACCAGGGAGGGATACGAGCAGTACTTC
TRBV19	NA	NA	TRBJ1-1	CASSIFQGSTEAFF	TGTGCCAGTAGTATATTTCAGGGCTCTACTGAAGCTTTCTTT
TRBV6-6	once	TRBD2	TRBJ2-3	CASKSGTSTDTQYF	TGTGCCAGCAAAAGCGGGACTAGCACAGATACGCAGTATTTT
TRBV9	NA	TRBD2	TRBJ2-1	CASNPGGTRYNEQFF	TGTGCCAGCAACCCCGGGGGGACTAGATACAATGAGCAGTTCTTC
TRBV5-1	NA	NA	TRBJ2-5	CASSLSAVETQYF	TGCGCCAGCAGCTTGTCGGCGGTTGAGACCCAGTACTTC
TRBV28	NA	TRBD2	TRBJ2-7	CASSLAGARDEQYF	TGTGCCAGCAGTTTGGCGGGAGCCAGGGACGAGCAGTACTTC
TRBV5-1	few	TRBD1	TRBJ1-6	CASSVGQDNSPLHF	TGCGCCAGCAGCGTGGGACAGGATAATTCACCCCTCCACTTT
TRBV7-3	NA	NA	TRBJ2-2	CASSGGSTGELFF	TGTGCCAGCAGCGGAGGGTCCACCGGGGAGCTGTTTTTT
TRBV5-1	NA	TRBD2	TRBJ2-5	CASSLFAGGSLETQYF	TGCGCCAGCAGCTTGTTTGCGGGGGGCTCGTTGGAGACCCAGTACTTC
TRBV15	NA	NA	TRBJ1-2	CATSRVRGTIYGYTF	TGTGCCACCAGCAGAGTTCGGGGAACTATCTATGGCTACACCTTC
TRBV29-1	NA	TRBD1	TRBJ1-1	CSVRDRTRNTEAFF	TGCAGCGTTCGGGACAGAACCAGGAACACTGAAGCTTTCTTT
TRBV6-5	NA	NA	TRBJ1-4	CASSRRQLSNEKLFF	TGTGCCAGCAGCCGCAGACAGTTGTCTAATGAAAAACTGTTTTTT
TRBV18	once	TRBD2	TRBJ2-7	CASSPGGSGGSLLEQYF	TGTGCCAGCTCACCGGGGGGTAGCGGGGGCTCTCTTCTCGAGCAGTACTTC
TRBV9	NA	TRBD1	TRBJ2-1	CASSKLRTGGADEQFF	TGTGCCAGCAGCAAACTGCGGACAGGGGGCGCCGATGAGCAGTTCTTC
TRBV6-1	NA	NA	TRBJ2-7	CASRLGPGSYEQYF	TGTGCCAGCAGATTAGGTCCGGGCTCCTACGAGCAGTACTTC
TRBV29-1	few	NA	TRBJ1-5	CSVVTRAGQPQHF	TGCAGCGTCGTGACCAGGGCGGGACAGCCCCAGCATTTT
TRBV28	NA	NA	TRBJ1-5	CASSSHYSNQPQHF	TGTGCCAGCAGCAGTCATTATAGCAATCAGCCCCAGCATTTT
TRBV5-1	once	NA	TRBJ1-5	CASSLDRSSNQPQHF	TGCGCCAGCAGCTTGGACAGATCTAGCAATCAGCCCCAGCATTTT
TRBV18	NA	TRBD1	TRBJ2-5	CASSRGQDNQETQYF	TGTGCCAGCTCGCGGGGACAGGATAATCAAGAGACCCAGTACTTC
TRBV5-5	NA	NA	TRBJ2-2	CASSLLLFTGELFF	TGTGCCAGCAGCCTCTTACTCTTCACCGGGGAGCTGTTTTTT
TRBV5-1	NA	NA	TRBJ1-1	CASSLAVSKGTEAFF	TGCGCCAGCAGCTTGGCGGTTTCGAAGGGGACTGAAGCTTTCTTT
TRBV2	NA	TRBD1	TRBJ2-2	CASGGTGWSGELFF	TGTGCCAGCGGAGGGACAGGGTGGTCCGGGGAGCTGTTTTTT
TRBV29-1	NA	TRBD2	TRBJ2-1	CSVVGLAGRGLSPHEQFF	TGCAGCGTTGTAGGTCTAGCGGGGCGCGGTTTATCTCCCCATGAGCAGTTCTTC
TRBV2	NA	TRBD2	TRBJ2-6	CASSRTSGRSSGANVLTF	TGTGCCAGCAGTAGGACTAGCGGGAGGAGCTCTGGGGCCAACGTCCTGACTTTC
TRBV6-1	few	NA	TRBJ2-1	CASIVTSSYNEQFF	TGTGCCAGCATTGTCACTAGCTCCTACAATGAGCAGTTCTTC
TRBV18	NA	NA	TRBJ2-4	CASSPDSLLAKNIQYF	TGTGCCAGCTCACCTGACAGCCTTCTAGCCAAAAACATTCAGTACTTC
TRBV7-9	NA	NA	TRBJ2-7	CASSLVAGAHEQYF	TGTGCCAGCAGCTTAGTGGCAGGGGCGCACGAGCAGTACTTC
TRBV20-1	NA	NA	TRBJ2-7	CSARDSYEQYF	TGCAGTGCTAGGGACAGCTACGAGCAGTACTTC
TRBV19	once	TRBD1	TRBJ1-1	CASMKGALDTEAFF	TGTGCCAGTATGAAGGGGGCTTTAGACACTGAAGCTTTCTTT
TRBV10-3	NA	TRBD1	TRBJ1-2	CAISEDRVGYTF	TGTGCCATCAGTGAGGACAGGGTCGGCTACACCTTC
TRBV30	NA	NA	TRBJ2-2	CAWSDTRYTGELFF	TGTGCCTGGAGTGATACTCGTTACACCGGGGAGCTGTTTTTT
TRBV6-6	NA	TRBD1	TRBJ1-2	CASSLTPGGDHF	TGTGCCAGCAGCCTAACCCCAGGGGGCGACCACTTC
TRBV7-3	NA	TRBD2	TRBJ2-2	CASSLSAGVSTGELFF	TGTGCCAGCAGCTTATCAGCGGGAGTCTCCACCGGGGAGCTGTTTTTT
TRBV14	NA	TRBD1	TRBJ1-4	CASSQRTGEKLFF	TGTGCCAGCAGCCAACGGACAGGGGAAAAACTGTTTTTT
TRBV7-2	NA	TRBD2	TRBJ2-3	CASSLHGRGRTDTQYF	TGTGCCAGCAGCTTACATGGGCGGGGGAGGACAGATACGCAGTATTTT
TRBV2	NA	NA	TRBJ1-6	CASTLSGSSSPLHF	TGTGCCAGCACCCTATCGGGGTCTAGTTCACCCCTCCACTTT
TRBV7-2	NA	NA	TRBJ2-2	CASSFFRNTGELFF	TGTGCCAGCAGCTTCTTTAGGAACACCGGGGAGCTGTTTTTT